The 25 T cell receptor beta chains below were found in one sample sequenced in a study of T-cell memory formation after mild COVID-19. TCRdb analysed the 5' RACE reads with MiXCR anew, one entry per CDR3 protein. There are 450,000 to 700,000 distinct CDR3 sequences in the sample; 15% to 20% occur only once, and about 12% lies in the top ten. Sample: PBMCs or a T cell subset sorted from them (not recorded which). Source of these receptors: an adult woman who had mild COVID-19 (a few samples of this study predate the infection). Cell type and time point are not known.

The table lists this clonotype with a few counts. The gene calls are TRBV20-1 and TRBJ2-5, with a weak D call TRBD2 (5 bases). Trimming took off 0 bases at V and 4 bases at J, with 15 bases between the two ends. Germline lookup yields CDR1 DFQATT and CDR2 SNEGSKA (reference sequence). CDR3 length: 15 residues. This chain's CDR3 is CSARDLSSLRETQYF. The CDR3 nucleotides are TGCAGTGCTAGAGATCTCTCTAGCTTAAGAGAGACCCAGTACTTC.

This chain connects TRBV12-3 or TRBV12-4 to TRBJ1-5, with a possible D match to TRBD1 (6 bases). Trimming removed 0 bases from V and 7 bases from J, with 13 bases in between. This CDR3 has 15 amino acids. The CDR3 region has the DNA TGTGCCAGCAGTTTAGCGCGGGGGCCTGGACAGCCCCAGCATTTT. Protein sequence: CASSLARGPGQPQHF.

The chain is built from TRBV5-5 and TRBJ2-7; 10 nucleotides align to TRBD1. Germline lookup yields CDR1 SGHKS and CDR2 YYEKEE (reference sequence). The CDR3 runs 15 residues. The J segment lost 2 bases and the V segment lost 0 bases, leaving 2 bases of the junction unmatched. In DNA form, the CDR3 reads TGTGCCAGCAGCTTGGAAGGGACAGGGGCCTACGAGCAGTACTTC. Translating gives CASSLEGTGAYEQYF.

This clonotype showed up just a few times. V gene TRBV24-1 combines with J gene TRBJ2-1, with no clear D. Germline V gene lookup returns CDR1 KGHDR and CDR2 SFDVKD. The CDR3 runs 12 residues. Between the trimmed V and J ends, which lost 3 bases and 8 bases, there was a span of 7 bases. CDR3: CATSDISHEQFF. As DNA, the CDR3 is TGTGCCACCAGTGATATATCCCATGAGCAGTTCTTC.

In its sample, this clonotype was seen a few times. V is TRBV6-1 and J is TRBJ2-3; 7 positions match TRBD2. Germline CDR1 and CDR2: MNHNS and SASEGT. The ends lost 2 bases at V and 2 bases at J; junction bases unmatched: 7. The CDR3 loop spans 16 amino acids. The CDR3 coding sequence is TGTGCCAGCAGTGAACAACCAGCGGGGTCCACAGATACGCAGTATTTT. Translating it yields CASSEQPAGSTDTQYF.

This chain joins TRBV3-1 and TRBJ2-7; 9 bases align to TRBD2. Germline values: CDR1 LGHDT, CDR2 YNNKEL (reference sequence). The CDR3 consists of 14 residues. Trimming at V came to 2 bases and at J to 6 bases, leaving 5 bases not matched to a gene. CDR3 sequence (DNA): TGTGCCAGCAGCCAAAGGACTAGCGTCTCCGAGCAGTACTTC. Protein sequence: CASSQRTSVSEQYF.

This clonotype has only a few counts. The gene calls are TRBV15 and TRBJ1-4; D is ambiguous. Germline V gene data show CDR1 as LNHNV and CDR2 as YYDKDF (reference sequence). Trimming took off 5 bases at V and 4 bases at J, with 8 bases between the two ends. The length of the CDR3 is 13 residues. The CDR3 sequence is CATSGRVNEKLFF. The CDR3 DNA sequence: TGTGCCACCAGCGGAAGGGTTAATGAAAAACTGTTTTTT.

The rearrangement uses TRBV7-8 and TRBJ1-1; no clear D gene. The germline gives CDR1 SGHVS, CDR2 FQNEAQ. The CDR3 loop spans 11 amino acids. The V and J ends lost 2 bases and 8 bases respectively, with 6 bases between them. The CDR3 sequence: CASSLWREAFF. CDR3 nucleotides: TGTGCCAGCAGCTTATGGAGGGAAGCTTTCTTT.

The gene calls are TRBV4-3 and TRBJ2-6, with a weak D call TRBD1 (6 bases). CDR1 and CDR2 (germline): LGHNA, YSLEER. The CDR3 has 16 residues. Trimming removed 3 bases from V and 0 bases from J, with 9 bases in between. The CDR3 nucleotides read TGCGCCAGCAGCCAGGCGACAGGCTCTGGGGCCAACGTCCTGACTTTC. Encoded protein: CASSQATGSGANVLTF.

Only a few counts were recorded for this clonotype. This rearrangement joins TRBV3-1 to TRBJ2-1; tentatively, D is TRBD2 (5 bases). The CDR3 length is 15 residues. V shed 0 bases and J shed 2 bases, with 8 bases lying between them. Germline CDR1 reads LGHDT; CDR2 reads YNNKEL (reference sequence). DNA of the CDR3: TGTGCCAGCAGCCAAGATCCGGGAACCTACAATGAGCAGTTCTTC. Amino acids: CASSQDPGTYNEQFF.

This clonotype was detected only a few times. The chain carries TRBV4-1 and TRBJ2-1; D gene unclear. The germline V gene has CDR1 MGHRA and CDR2 YSYEKL. The germline V and J ends were trimmed by 0 bases and 4 bases, with 13 bases remaining between them. This CDR3 comprises 16 residues. CDR3 in DNA: TGCGCCAGCAGCCAAGATATGTTGGGCAGATACAATGAGCAGTTCTTC. Protein: CASSQDMLGRYNEQFF.

This chain connects TRBV27 to TRBJ2-1, with D possibly matching TRBD2 (6 bases). Germline assignment: CDR1 MNHEY and CDR2 SMNVEV (reference sequence). Trimming left V 1 base short and J 7 bases short, with 11 bases between. CDR3 size: 14 residues. CDR3 coding DNA: TGTGCCAGCAGTTTATTCGGGAGTCCTAATGAGCAGTTCTTC. Translating it yields CASSLFGSPNEQFF.

This clonotype appeared a few times. The chain employs TRBV4-3 and TRBJ2-3; TRBD1 aligns across 7 bases. The germline CDR1 and CDR2 sequences are LGHNA and YSLEER. V lost 4 bases, J lost 0 bases, and 7 bases stayed unmatched. This CDR3 is built from 16 residues. CDR3: CASSLRDRPSTDTQYF. In nucleotides, the CDR3 is TGCGCCAGCAGCCTTCGGGACAGACCTAGCACAGATACGCAGTATTTT.

This clonotype was counted between two and nine times. V is TRBV5-4 and J is TRBJ2-1; TRBD1 aligns across 7 bases. The CDR3 has 15 amino acids. Looked up from germline, CDR1 is SGHNT and CDR2 is YYREEE (reference sequence). The V and J ends lost 4 bases and 4 bases, in that order; junction bases with no gene match: 8. Here the CDR3 reads CASSIGQAWYNEQFF. For the CDR3, the DNA is TGTGCCAGCAGCATCGGACAGGCGTGGTACAATGAGCAGTTCTTC.

This clonotype was observed a few times. V is TRBV12-3 or TRBV12-4 and J is TRBJ2-3; 7 bases fit TRBD2. With 7 bases clipped from V and 2 bases from J, the junction kept 6 bases outside the gene matches. The CDR3 is made up of 14 amino acids. CDR3 nucleotide sequence: TGTGCCAGCACCCTCAGCGGGGCCACAGATACGCAGTATTTT. Translation gives CASTLSGATDTQYF.

This clonotype was counted only a few times. The V gene is TRBV6-4, the J gene TRBJ1-1, with TRBD1 matching over 7 bases. The CDR3 runs to 13 residues. Germline V lookup: CDR1 MRHNA, CDR2 SNTAGT. J lost 4 bases, V lost 2 bases, and 1 base had no gene match. The CDR3 here is CASSDRGPTEAFF. CDR3 bases: TGTGCCAGCAGTGACAGGGGGCCCACTGAAGCTTTCTTT.

The V and J genes are TRBV7-9 and TRBJ2-7; no definite D call. The CDR3 spans 13 residues. The V end lost 3 bases, the J end lost 0 bases, and 6 bases lay between the germline ends. Per the germline V gene, CDR1 is SEHNR and CDR2 is FQNEAQ (reference sequence). The CDR3 here is CASSFGVSYEQYF. The CDR3 nucleotides are TGTGCCAGCAGCTTCGGAGTCTCCTACGAGCAGTACTTC. The variable domain in full, with the rest retrieved from reference TRBV7-9 and TRBJ2-7, is DTGVSQNPRHKITKRGQNVTFRCDPISEHNRLYWYRQTLGQGPEFLTYFQNEAQLEKSRLLSDRFSAERPKGSFSTLEIQRTEQGDSAMYLCASSFGVSYEQYFGPGTRLTVT.

The V call is TRBV29-1, the J call TRBJ1-4, with unresolved D. The ends were cut back, 3 bases at V and 8 bases at J, with 13 bases in the middle. This CDR3 comprises 13 residues. Germline V gene data show CDR1 as SQVTM and CDR2 as ANQGSEA. The CDR3 DNA reads as TGCAGCGTTGAGGGAAATGGTGGGGAAAAACTGTTTTTT. This translates into CSVEGNGGEKLFF.

This clonotype appeared a few times. The V gene is TRBV7-9, the J gene TRBJ1-4, with D unclear. The V and J ends lost 5 bases and 8 bases respectively, with 15 bases between them. The CDR3 runs 14 residues. Germline CDR1 SEHNR, CDR2 FQNEAQ (reference sequence). CDR3 bases: TGTGCCAGCAGCAACTCCCTACCGGGCGAAAAACTGTTTTTT. Protein: CASSNSLPGEKLFF.

The chain has TRBV9 and TRBJ2-5; TRBD1 agrees at 8 bases. V shed 2 bases, J shed 5 bases, and the junction held 8 bases outside the gene matches. This CDR3 contains 15 residues. The germline V gene encodes CDR1 SGDLS and CDR2 YYNGEE. DNA of the CDR3: TGTGCCAGCAGCGTCGTGACAGGGGCAAGTGAGACCCAGTACTTC. This sequence encodes CASSVVTGASETQYF.

This clonotype was seen only a few times. The CDR3 reads CSARSGTSPYNEQFF. CDR3 in DNA: TGCAGTGCTAGATCCGGGACTAGCCCTTACAATGAGCAGTTCTTC. The V and J genes are TRBV20-1 and TRBJ2-1; TRBD2 aligns across 9 bases. Germline CDR1 is DFQATT and CDR2 is SNEGSKA (reference sequence). The trim removed 2 bases at V and 4 bases at J, leaving 6 bases unmatched. CDR3 length equals 15 residues.

The J gene is TRBJ2-2, the V gene TRBV12-3 or TRBV12-4; unclear D gene. The CDR3 has 11 residues. V gave up 7 bases and J gave up 6 bases, with 6 bases separating them. CDR3 in DNA: TGTGCCAGCAACTCCCCCGGGGAGCTGTTTTTT. The encoded protein is CASNSPGELFF.

The genes are TRBV3-1 and TRBJ1-4; D gene unclear. The V gene's germline CDR1 is LGHDT and CDR2 YNNKEL (reference sequence). Trimming pared 4 bases from V and 7 bases from J, leaving 16 bases between. The CDR3 runs to 15 residues. CDR3 protein: CASSPILGESEKLFF. CDR3 sequence (DNA): TGTGCCAGCAGCCCGATTCTCGGGGAAAGTGAAAAACTGTTTTTT.

This clonotype turned up a few times. This chain uses TRBV9 with TRBJ2-1; TRBD2 matches at 9 bases. Trimming took 3 bases from V and 2 from J; bases not matched to a gene: 3. The CDR3 length is 15 residues. Germline V lookup: CDR1 SGDLS, CDR2 YYNGEE. For the CDR3, the DNA is TGTGCCAGCAGCGACGGGACTAGCCCCTACAATGAGCAGTTCTTC. Protein: CASSDGTSPYNEQFF. Full variable domain (remainder filled in from reference TRBV9 and TRBJ2-1): DSGVTQTPKHLITATGQRVTLRCSPRSGDLSVYWYQQSLDQGLQFLIQYYNGEERAKGNILERFSAQQFPDLHSELNLSSLELGDSALYFCASSDGTSPYNEQFFGPGTRLTVL.

This clonotype was seen a few times. This sequence joins TRBV5-6 and TRBJ1-4; 7 positions agree with TRBD1. The CDR3 covers 17 residues. Trimming removed 0 bases from V and 3 bases from J; junction bases left unmatched: 8. Germline values: CDR1 SGHDT, CDR2 YYEEEE. The CDR3 nucleotides are TGTGCCAGCAGCTTGGAGTGGACAGGAGGTGCTAATGAAAAACTGTTTTTT. This gives the protein CASSLEWTGGANEKLFF.